This T cell receptor (beta chain) was captured in a study of T-cell memory formation after mild COVID-19. Study conclusions and caveats: CD4/CD8 balance characterized clones contracting day 15 to 85, and CD4+ skew characterized later expanders.

This clonotype was observed a handful of times. Its antigen is undetermined. Germline V lookup: CDR1 MGHRA, CDR2 YSYEKL. There are 14 residues in the CDR3. V was pared by 4 bases and J by 3 bases, with 3 bases of the junction left unmatched. Researchers used 5'RACE with constant-segment primers to make TCR alpha and TCR beta cDNA libraries that carry sample barcodes and UMIs. TCRdb re-called the 5' RACE reads with MiXCR, one entry per CDR3 protein. The table shows hundreds of thousands of distinct CDR3 sequences, with less than 25% occurring only once. Specimen: PBMCs or a T cell subset sorted from them (not recorded which). V is TRBV4-1 and J is TRBJ2-7; TRBD2 aligns across 10 bases. This receptor was identified in an adult woman who had mild COVID-19 (a few samples of this study predate the infection). Cell type and time point are not known. CDR3: CASSLRTSGYEQYF. DNA for the CDR3: TGCGCCAGCAGCCTACGGACTAGCGGCTACGAGCAGTACTTC.